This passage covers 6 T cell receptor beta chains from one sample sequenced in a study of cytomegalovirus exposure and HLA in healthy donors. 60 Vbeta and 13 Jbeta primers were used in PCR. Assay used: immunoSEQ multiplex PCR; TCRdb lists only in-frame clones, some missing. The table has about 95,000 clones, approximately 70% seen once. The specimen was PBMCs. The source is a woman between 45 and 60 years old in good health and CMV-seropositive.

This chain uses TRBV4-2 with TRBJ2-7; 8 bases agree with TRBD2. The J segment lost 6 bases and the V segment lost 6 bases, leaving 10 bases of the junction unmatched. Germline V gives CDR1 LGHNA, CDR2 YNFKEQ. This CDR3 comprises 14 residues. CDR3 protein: CASRSGSSVGEQYF. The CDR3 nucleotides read TGTGCCAGCAGAAGCGGGAGTTCCGTGGGCGAGCAGTACTTC.

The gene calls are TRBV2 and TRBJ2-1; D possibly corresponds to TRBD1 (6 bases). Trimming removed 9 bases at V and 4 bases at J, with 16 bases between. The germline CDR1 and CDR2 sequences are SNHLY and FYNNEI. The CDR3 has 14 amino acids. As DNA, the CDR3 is TGTGCCAGAGGGACACCCCCGAGGTACAATGAGCAGTTCTTC. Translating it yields CARGTPPRYNEQFF. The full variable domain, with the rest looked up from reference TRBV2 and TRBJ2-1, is EPEVTQTPSHQVTQMGQEVILRCVPISNHLYFYWYRQILGQKVEFLVSFYNNEISEKSEIFDDQFSVERPDGSNFTLKIRSTKLEDSAMYFCARGTPPRYNEQFFGPGTRLTVL.

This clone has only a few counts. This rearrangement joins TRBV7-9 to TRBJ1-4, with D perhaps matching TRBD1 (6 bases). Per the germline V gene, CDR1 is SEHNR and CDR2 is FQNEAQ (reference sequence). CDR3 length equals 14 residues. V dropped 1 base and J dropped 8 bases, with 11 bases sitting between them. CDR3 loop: CASSLGGHGEKLFF. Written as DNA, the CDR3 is TGTGCCAGCAGCTTAGGGGGGCATGGGGAAAAACTGTTTTTT.

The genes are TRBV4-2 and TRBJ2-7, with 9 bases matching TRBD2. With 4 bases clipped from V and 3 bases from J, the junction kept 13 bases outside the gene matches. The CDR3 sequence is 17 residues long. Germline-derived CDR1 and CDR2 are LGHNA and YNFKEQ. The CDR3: CASSRFPLWREGYEQYF. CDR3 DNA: TGTGCCAGCAGCCGGTTCCCCCTTTGGCGGGAGGGCTACGAGCAGTACTTC.

The CDR3 loop reads CASSQGGPGVVNEQFF. CDR3 DNA: TGTGCCAGCAGCCAAGGAGGACCGGGAGTAGTGAATGAGCAGTTCTTC. The V gene is TRBV14, the J gene TRBJ2-1; possible D gene TRBD2, 6 bases. Per the germline V gene, CDR1 is SGHDN and CDR2 is FVKESK. This CDR3 region has 16 residues. V was shortened by 1 base and J by 7 bases, with 17 bases between the two germline ends.

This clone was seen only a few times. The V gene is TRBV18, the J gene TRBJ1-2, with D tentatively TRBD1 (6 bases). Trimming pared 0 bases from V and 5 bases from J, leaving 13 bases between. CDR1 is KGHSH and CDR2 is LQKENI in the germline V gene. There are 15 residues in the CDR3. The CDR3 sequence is CASSPPYDRTYGYTF. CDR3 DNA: TGTGCCAGCTCACCACCTTACGACAGGACGTATGGCTACACCTTC.